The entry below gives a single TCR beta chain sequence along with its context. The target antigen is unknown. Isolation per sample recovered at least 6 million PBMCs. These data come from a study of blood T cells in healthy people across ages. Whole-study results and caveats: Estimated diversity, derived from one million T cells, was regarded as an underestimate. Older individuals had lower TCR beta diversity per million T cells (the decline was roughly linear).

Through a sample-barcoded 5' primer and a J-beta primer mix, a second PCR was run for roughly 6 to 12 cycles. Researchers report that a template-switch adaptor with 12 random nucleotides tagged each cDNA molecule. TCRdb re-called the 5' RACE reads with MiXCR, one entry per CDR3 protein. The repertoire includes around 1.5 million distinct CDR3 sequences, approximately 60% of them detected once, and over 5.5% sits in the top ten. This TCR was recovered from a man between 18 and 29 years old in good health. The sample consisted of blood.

CDR3 protein: CSARHSGGEQYF. CDR3 bases: TGCAGTGCTAGACACTCAGGGGGCGAGCAGTACTTC. The V gene is TRBV20-1, the J gene TRBJ2-7, with 7 bases identical to TRBD1. V shed 2 bases, J shed 6 bases, and the junction held 4 bases outside the gene matches. Germline CDR1 and CDR2: DFQATT and SNEGSKA (reference sequence). The CDR3 is 12 amino acids.